This entry features one TCR beta chain sequence. The CDR3 is 13 amino acids. Trimming removed 7 bases from V and 3 bases from J; junction bases left unmatched: 5. This sample is part of a study of T cell responses to AZD1222 COVID-19 vaccine. TCRdb's copy holds only in-frame clones and misses some; the assay was immunoSEQ multiplex PCR. The sample yields some 110,000 clones, approximately 93% seen once. The genes are TRBV12-3 or TRBV12-4 and TRBJ2-7, with 8 nucleotides matching TRBD1. The TCR sequence derives from an adult in good health. The sequences come from peripheral blood, collected on day 0 of AZD1222 vaccination. DNA for the CDR3: TGTGCCAGCAATTTGGGACAGGTCTACGAGCAGTACTTC. It specifies CASNLGQVYEQYF.